This record looks at one T cell receptor (beta chain) sequence and its context. The antigen is undetermined. This specimen belongs to a study of cytomegalovirus exposure and HLA in healthy donors. Looked up from germline, CDR1 is MNHNS and CDR2 is SASEGT. With 6 bases removed from V and 8 bases from J, the gap between germline ends came to 16 bases. The length of the CDR3 is 13 residues. Points from the study as a whole: Within the 120 or so validation repertoires, first-cohort TCR clusters tended to co-occur, according to a later analysis.

Measured with immunoSEQ multiplex PCR; TCRdb has only the in-frame clones, and not every one. This table has under 95,000 clones, approximately 94% appearing once. The source material was PBMCs. The V call is TRBV6-1, the J call TRBJ1-2, with a possible D match to TRBD1 (6 bases). The source is a woman aged 18-35 years in good health and CMV-seropositive. CDR3 residues: CASSGRTVYGYTF. CDR3 DNA: TGTGCCAGCAGCGGAAGGACAGTGTACGGCTACACCTTC.